In this sample, the clone carrying this TCR beta chain turned up a few times. The antigen is not known. The entry originates in a study of T-cell memory formation after mild COVID-19. Study overall: Each donor largely had its own TCR clusters.

This CDR3 has 13 amino acids. Germline-derived CDR1 and CDR2 are SGHTA and FQGNSA. V was clipped by 4 bases and J by 6 bases; unmatched bases: 5. A 5'RACE reaction primed in the constant segment made cDNA libraries of TCR alpha and TCR beta, and these carried sample barcodes and UMIs. Each CDR3 protein is one row after TCRdb ran MiXCR on the 5' RACE reads. The profile shows around 250,000 distinct CDR3 sequences, 16% of them singletons. Study results and limitations: Whereas later expanders leaned CD4+, clones contracting day 15 to 85 showed a balanced CD4/CD8 makeup.

The TCR sequence derives from a man aged 18 to 30 who had mild COVID-19 (a few samples of this study predate the infection). Cell type and time point are not known. The V and J genes are TRBV7-2 and TRBJ2-5; TRBD2 agrees at 7 bases. Sequencing was carried out using PBMCs or a T cell subset sorted from them (not recorded which). CDR3 loop: CASSSSGGQTQYF. Written as DNA, the CDR3 is TGTGCCAGCAGCTCATCGGGGGGTCAGACCCAGTACTTC.